The sequence of this T cell receptor (beta chain) was determined in a study of cytomegalovirus exposure and HLA in healthy donors. Study-level points and caveats: In vitro data verified a few CMV-associated chains as specific for CMV antigens.

V lost 0 bases to trimming and J lost 3 bases, with 18 bases between them. The CDR3 totals 17 residues. Germline-derived CDR1 and CDR2 are PRHDT and FYEKMQ (reference sequence). Libraries were prepared by immunoSEQ multiplex PCR; TCRdb keeps only in-frame clonotypes and omits some of them. The sample holds about 150,000 clones; 94% are singletons and the top ten take approximately 1.8%. Separate from the roughly 720-subject first cohort was the approximately 110-subject validation cohort, to which the donors belonged. As for this clone: What it binds is unknown.

This sequence was found in a young man in good health and CMV-seropositive. This chain joins TRBV13 and TRBJ2-7, with D perhaps matching TRBD2 (5 bases). The sequencing input was PBMCs. The chain's CDR3 is CASSLGGVAGSFYEQYF. In nucleotides, the CDR3 is TGTGCCAGCAGCTTAGGCGGGGTGGCAGGATCTTTCTACGAGCAGTACTTC.